This entry lists 14 T cell receptor beta chains sequenced from one sample in a study of cytomegalovirus exposure and HLA in healthy donors. TCRdb keeps only in-frame clones here, not all; method: immunoSEQ multiplex PCR. The sample has 220,000 or so clones, roughly 84% seen once. Sample: PBMCs. These TCRs come from a woman in her 30s in good health and CMV-seropositive.

The chain joins TRBV5-1 to TRBJ2-7, with 8 positions matching TRBD2. V was pared by 1 base and J by 3 bases, with 3 bases of the junction left unmatched. This CDR3 contains 14 residues. From germline, CDR1 is SGHRS and CDR2 YFSETQ. The DNA for the CDR3 is TGCGCCAGCAGCTTGCGGCTAGCGGGCTACGAGCAGTACTTC. Translating it yields CASSLRLAGYEQYF. Variable domain in full (rest from reference TRBV5-1 and TRBJ2-7): KAGVTQTPRYLIKTRGQQVTLSCSPISGHRSVSWYQQTPGQGLQFLFEYFSETQRNKGNFPGRFSGRQFSNSRSEMNVSTLELGDSALYLCASSLRLAGYEQYFGPGTRLTVT.

The V gene is TRBV6-1, the J gene TRBJ2-5; 14 bases agree with TRBD2. The CDR3 consists of 15 residues. Trimming cost V 6 bases and J 4 bases; bases outside gene matches: 4. Germline assignment: CDR1 MNHNS and CDR2 SASEGT. CDR3 in amino acids: CASSRTSGRPETQYF. The CDR3 bases are TGTGCCAGCAGCCGGACTAGCGGGAGGCCAGAGACCCAGTACTTC.

V gene TRBV5-1 combines with J gene TRBJ2-1; D is unresolved. The CDR3 sequence is 13 residues long. The germline gives CDR1 SGHRS, CDR2 YFSETQ. V lost 1 base, J lost 5 bases, and 7 bases lay in between. CDR3 sequence (DNA): TGCGCCAGCAGCTTGAGTACAGACAATGAGCAGTTCTTC. This translates into CASSLSTDNEQFF.

This chain links TRBV9 with TRBJ2-7; no firm D call. This CDR3 is 16 amino acids long. CDR1 and CDR2 from the germline V gene are SGDLS and YYNGEE. The V gene lost 0 bases and the J gene lost 0 bases, with 13 bases spanning the gap. CDR3 protein: CASSVEESSSSYEQYF. The CDR3, as DNA: TGTGCCAGCAGCGTAGAAGAGAGCTCAAGCTCCTACGAGCAGTACTTC.

The chain has TRBV2 and TRBJ2-7; 9 bases line up with TRBD1. This CDR3 contains 17 residues. With 7 bases clipped from V and 0 bases from J, the junction kept 13 bases outside the gene matches. Germline V lookup: CDR1 SNHLY, CDR2 FYNNEI. The CDR3 loop reads CASKAGQGTEVSYEQYF. In DNA form, the CDR3 reads TGTGCCAGCAAAGCCGGACAGGGGACAGAGGTCTCCTACGAGCAGTACTTC.

V and J are TRBV28 and TRBJ2-5, with TRBD1 as a possible D gene (7 bases). The V gene lost 3 bases and the J gene lost 5 bases, with 16 bases spanning the gap. The germline CDR1 and CDR2 sequences are MDHEN and SYDVKM. The CDR3 sequence is 15 residues long. This CDR3 is CASSFTGGGWETQYF. The CDR3 bases are TGTGCCAGCAGTTTTACCGGAGGGGGCTGGGAGACCCAGTACTTC.

V and J are TRBV29-1 and TRBJ2-2, with 10 bases fitting TRBD2. The ends lost 3 bases at V and 5 bases at J; junction bases unmatched: 9. Germline V gene lookup returns CDR1 SQVTM and CDR2 ANQGSEA. The CDR3 is 16 residues long. Here the CDR3 DNA reads TGCAGCGTTGAGGGTCTAGCGGGAGTTCGGACCGGGGAGCTGTTTTTT. Encoded protein: CSVEGLAGVRTGELFF.

The J gene is TRBJ2-5, the V gene TRBV5-6; tentatively, D is TRBD2 (7 bases). Trimming shortened V by 3 bases and J by 1 base, and 19 bases separated the two germline ends. This CDR3 contains 17 residues. Germline V gene sequence: CDR1 SGHDT, CDR2 YYEEEE. In DNA form, the CDR3 reads TGTGCCAGCAGCTGGGGGGGCGTCGGGACAACCCAAGAGACCCAGTACTTC. It yields the protein CASSWGGVGTTQETQYF.

The chain employs TRBV6-5 and TRBJ2-7; 7 positions agree with TRBD2. The CDR3 sequence is 11 residues long. CDR1 is MNHEY, CDR2 SVGAGI, per germline. Trimming at V came to 2 bases and at J to 9 bases, leaving 1 base not matched to a gene. The CDR3 region is CASSYGGGQYF. Written as DNA, the CDR3 is TGTGCCAGCAGTTACGGCGGGGGGCAGTACTTC.

The rearrangement links TRBV18 to TRBJ2-7; tentative D call: TRBD1 (6 bases). Germline V gene data show CDR1 as KGHSH and CDR2 as LQKENI. This CDR3 has 14 residues. V was shortened by 5 bases and J by 4 bases, with 15 bases between the two germline ends. This CDR3 reads CASSKRTDPYEQYF. The CDR3 DNA follows: TGTGCCAGCTCAAAGAGGACAGACCCGTACGAGCAGTACTTC.

The chain carries TRBV7-2 and TRBJ1-1, with D maybe TRBD1 (6 bases). The CDR3 has 16 residues. Germline CDR1 reads SGHTA; CDR2 reads FQGNSA. V was clipped by 2 bases and J by 0 bases, with 13 bases between them. CDR3 coding DNA: TGTGCCAGCAGCTTATTCCAGGGGTATATGAACACTGAAGCTTTCTTT. Residues: CASSLFQGYMNTEAFF.

The genes are TRBV5-1 and TRBJ1-1, with 7 positions matching TRBD1. Germline V gives CDR1 SGHRS, CDR2 YFSETQ. With 3 bases clipped from V and 0 bases from J, the junction kept 2 bases outside the gene matches. This CDR3 contains 14 residues. The CDR3 here is CASSSTGVNTEAFF. The CDR3 DNA reads as TGCGCCAGCAGCTCTACAGGGGTGAACACTGAAGCTTTCTTT.

V and J are TRBV27 and TRBJ2-7, with 7 bases that match TRBD2. Losses at the gene ends were 5 bases for V and 6 bases for J; bases not matched to a gene: 13. The CDR3 spans 15 residues. Germline V gene lookup returns CDR1 MNHEY and CDR2 SMNVEV (reference sequence). CDR3 DNA sequence: TGTGCCAGCAGTGTCGGGGGGACCGGCCACGCCGAGCAGTACTTC. Its translation: CASSVGGTGHAEQYF.

To note about this clone: Its ends do not fully match the called genes, so a read error is possible. The chain couples TRBV19 to TRBJ2-7; the match to TRBD1 covers 10 bases. CDR1 is LNHDA and CDR2 is SQIVND in the germline V gene (reference sequence). There are 15 residues in the CDR3. In DNA form, the CDR3 reads TGTGCCAGTAGTACGGGGACAGGGGTCTCCCACGAGCAGTACTTC. This sequence encodes CASSTGTGVSHEQYF.